This section outlines one TCR beta chain sequence together with its context. This sample is drawn from a study of CD8 T cells in Susac syndrome. The authors reverse transcribed about 0.5 to 1 ug RNA with random hexamers. Amplification of the TCR beta CDR3 was carried out by immunoSEQ multiplex PCR, which spanned a total of 54 Vbeta and 13 Jbeta segments. Each CDR3 protein is one row after TCRdb ran MiXCR on the immunoSEQ multiplex PCR reads. The repertoire holds tens of thousands of distinct CDR3 sequences, 96% seen once, with 0.11% in the top ten. The sample comprised CD4+ T cells from PBMCs. The source of this sequence is a human donor with multiple sclerosis.

The chain's CDR3 is CSALTDGYQPQHF. DNA for the CDR3: TGCAGCGCCCTAACGGACGGATATCAGCCCCAGCATTTT. The chain carries TRBV29-1 and TRBJ1-5; D unclear. Germline V gives CDR1 SQVTM, CDR2 ANQGSEA. The ends were cut back, 7 bases at V and 5 bases at J, with 15 bases in the middle. The CDR3 spans 13 residues.